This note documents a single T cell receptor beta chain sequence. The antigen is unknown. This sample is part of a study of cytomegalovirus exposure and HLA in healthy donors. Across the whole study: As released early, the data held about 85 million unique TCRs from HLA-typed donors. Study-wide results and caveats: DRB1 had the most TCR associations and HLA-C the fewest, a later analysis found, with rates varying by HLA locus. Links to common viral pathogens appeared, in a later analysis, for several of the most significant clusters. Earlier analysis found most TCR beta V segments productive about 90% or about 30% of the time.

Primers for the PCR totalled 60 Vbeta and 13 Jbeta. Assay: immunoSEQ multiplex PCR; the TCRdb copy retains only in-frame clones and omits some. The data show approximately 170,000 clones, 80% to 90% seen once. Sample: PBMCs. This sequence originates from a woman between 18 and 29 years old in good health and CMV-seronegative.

Written as DNA, the CDR3 is TGTGCCAGCAAAATCAGCGGGCGCCAAGAGACCCAGTACTTC. Protein product: CASKISGRQETQYF. This sequence joins TRBV7-9 and TRBJ2-5; D may be TRBD2 (6 bases). The CDR3 contains 14 residues. CDR1 and CDR2 from the germline V gene are SEHNR and FQNEAQ (reference sequence). Trimming removed 7 bases from V and 1 base from J, with 13 bases in between.